A selection of T cell receptor beta chains follows, all from one sample in a study of molecular identifiers for immune sequencing clone quantification. TCRdb recomputed calls from the PCR reads with MiXCR, one row per CDR3 protein. The table records about half a million distinct CDR3 sequences, about a quarter of them present only once. Sequencing used naive CD8+ T cells from blood, with Jurkat cell RNA spiked in. The receptors were sampled from a human donor in good health. Some libraries in this study had Jurkat cell RNA spiked in. CDR3s include the opening cysteine and the closing phenylalanine or tryptophan. A D gene is named only where the DNA matches it firmly. Clone sizes are given selectively: once, few, many, or a class where the clone is expanded.

D gene: TRBD1
clone size: many
J gene: TRBJ2-7
V gene: TRBV29-1
CDR3 protein: CSVETGTGLMYEQYF
CDR3 DNA: TGCAGCGTTGAAACCGGGACAGGGTTGATGTACGAGCAGTACTTC

D gene: -
clone size: -
J gene: TRBJ1-2
V gene: TRBV4-1
CDR3 protein: CASSRGGSRYGYTF
CDR3 DNA: TGCGCCAGCAGCCGCGGAGGGAGTCGCTATGGCTACACCTTC

D gene: -
clone size: -
J gene: TRBJ2-3
V gene: TRBV13
CDR3 protein: CASSSGDGGKATATQFF
CDR3 DNA: TGTGCCAGCAGCTCGGGAGACGGCGGGAAGGCCACAGCTACGCAGTTTTTT

D gene: TRBD2
clone size: few
J gene: TRBJ2-2
V gene: TRBV7-9
CDR3 protein: CASSLGVAGVGGELFF
CDR3 DNA: TGTGCCAGCAGCTTAGGAGTAGCGGGAGTCGGCGGGGAGCTGTTTTTT

D gene: -
clone size: few
J gene: TRBJ2-3
V gene: TRBV14
CDR3 protein: CASSPGYFSGTDTQYF
CDR3 DNA: TGTGCCAGCAGCCCAGGGTACTTTAGTGGCACAGATACGCAGTATTTT

D gene: -
clone size: many
J gene: TRBJ2-3
V gene: TRBV27
CDR3 protein: CASNHRDTQYF
CDR3 DNA: TGTGCCAGCAATCACAGGGATACGCAGTATTTT

D gene: -
clone size: few
J gene: TRBJ2-7
V gene: TRBV30
CDR3 protein: CALRSGDEQYF
CDR3 DNA: TGTGCCTTACGATCGGGGGACGAGCAGTACTTC

D gene: TRBD1
clone size: few
J gene: TRBJ1-1
V gene: TRBV19
CDR3 protein: CASTMNRGWTEAFF
CDR3 DNA: TGTGCCAGTACCATGAACAGGGGTTGGACTGAAGCTTTCTTT

D gene: -
clone size: -
J gene: TRBJ2-3
V gene: TRBV6-2/TRBV6-3
CDR3 protein: CASSELSGVSTDTQYF
CDR3 DNA: TGTGCCAGCAGTGAACTGAGCGGAGTTAGCACAGATACGCAGTATTTT

D gene: -
clone size: few
J gene: TRBJ2-7
V gene: TRBV12-3/TRBV12-4
CDR3 protein: CAGSFTLTSSYEQYF
CDR3 DNA: TGTGCCGGCAGTTTCACCCTGACTAGCTCCTACGAGCAGTACTTC